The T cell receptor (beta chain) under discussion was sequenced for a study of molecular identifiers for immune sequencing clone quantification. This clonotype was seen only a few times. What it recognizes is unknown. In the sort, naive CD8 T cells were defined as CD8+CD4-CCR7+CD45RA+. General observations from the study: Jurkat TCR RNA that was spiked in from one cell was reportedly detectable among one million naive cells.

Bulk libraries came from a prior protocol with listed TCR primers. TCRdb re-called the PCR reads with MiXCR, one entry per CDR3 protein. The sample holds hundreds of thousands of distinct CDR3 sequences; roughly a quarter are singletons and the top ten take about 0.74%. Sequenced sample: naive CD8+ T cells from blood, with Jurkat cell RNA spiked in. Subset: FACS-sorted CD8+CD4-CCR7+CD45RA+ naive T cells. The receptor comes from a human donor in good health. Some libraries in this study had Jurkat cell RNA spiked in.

This CDR3 reads CASRMASRDTGELFF. The CDR3 DNA sequence: TGTGCCAGTAGGATGGCTTCCCGAGACACCGGGGAGCTGTTTTTT. J is TRBJ2-2 and V is TRBV19; D remains ambiguous. The germline V and J ends were trimmed by 6 bases and 3 bases, with 14 bases remaining between them. CDR1 and CDR2 from the germline V gene are LNHDA and SQIVND (reference sequence). This CDR3 is 15 amino acids long.